This T cell receptor beta chain was identified during a study of human T cells and chemical hapten exposure. Background on the study: Throughout the roughly 24-week study, diphenylcyclopropenone was applied weekly to the patients' scalps. Small pooled library volume differences chiefly drove per-sample TCR yield variation.

TCRdb fed the RACE reads into MiXCR, producing one record per CDR3 protein. The sample carries tens of thousands of distinct CDR3 sequences, about a tenth recorded once. The V gene's germline CDR1 is MNHNY and CDR2 SVGAGI (reference sequence). The CDR3 runs to 16 residues. Trimming cost V 0 bases and J 4 bases, with 13 bases left between them. This clonotype was seen ten or more times. Specified time point: patch test 2, 6 weeks after DPC sensitization. Documented treatment: therapeutic diphenylcyclopropenone sensitization with weekly scalp DPC. Specimen: whole blood, collected in connection with sensitization to the hapten diphenylcyclopropenone (DPC). The source of this sequence is a woman in her 50s with alopecia areata. Some clones in this sample may be carry-over from other donors' samples. The chain is built from TRBV6-6 and TRBJ1-5; weak D call: TRBD1 (5 bases). The CDR3 region is CASSYSQKGRNQPQHF. The CDR3 nucleotides are TGTGCCAGCAGTTACTCCCAAAAGGGGAGGAATCAGCCCCAGCATTTT.